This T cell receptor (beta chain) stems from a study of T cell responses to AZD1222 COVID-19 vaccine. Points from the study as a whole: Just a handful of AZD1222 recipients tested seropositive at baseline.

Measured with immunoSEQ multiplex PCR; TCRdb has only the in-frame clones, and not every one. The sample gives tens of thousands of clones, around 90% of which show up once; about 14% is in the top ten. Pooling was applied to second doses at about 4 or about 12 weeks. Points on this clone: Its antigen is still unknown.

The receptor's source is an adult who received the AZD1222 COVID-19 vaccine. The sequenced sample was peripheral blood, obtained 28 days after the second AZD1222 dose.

CDR3 sequence: CASSPQINYGYTF. The CDR3 DNA reads as TGTGCCAGCAGTCCCCAGATTAACTATGGCTACACCTTC. The rearrangement uses TRBV6-6 and TRBJ1-2; D remains ambiguous. Germline V gives CDR1 MNHNY, CDR2 SVGAGI (reference sequence). V dropped 5 bases and J dropped 1 base, with 8 bases sitting between them. The CDR3 is 13 residues long.